This TCR beta chain was identified during a study of shared clonotypes between healthy human individuals. Study-wide results and caveats: When compared with the clonotypes that were shared by all four sorted-subset donors, the non-shared clonotypes turned out to have lower generation probabilities. Naive subsets generally had larger estimated richness than memory subsets.

The CDR3 has 13 amino acids. V was shortened by 3 bases and J by 1 base, with 8 bases between the two germline ends. The V gene's germline CDR1 is SGHNT and CDR2 YYREEE (reference sequence). With respect to this clone: Its antigen is currently unknown.

Only in-frame clones appear in the TCRdb table, and some are missing; sequencing was by immunoSEQ multiplex PCR. The sample carries 2 million to 3 million clones, approximately 93% recorded once. The chain couples TRBV5-4 to TRBJ2-7; perhaps TRBD1 as D (6 bases). The source material was naive CD4+ T cells from PBMCs. Subset reported: CD45RA+ positively selected. The sequence was collected from a man between 18 and 29 years old in good health. Some clones in this sample may be carry-over from other donors' samples. The CDR3 region is CASSYTGSYEQYF. The CDR3 DNA reads as TGTGCCAGCAGCTATACAGGGTCCTACGAGCAGTACTTC.